This T cell receptor beta chain was obtained from a study of blood T cell repertoires in COVID-19. Study-level information: The samples span acute and convalescent COVID-19 from the United States, Italy and Spain.

The data were produced by immunoSEQ multiplex PCR, yet TCRdb's version contains in-frame clones alone and is incomplete. The table has about 170,000 clones, just under 95% seen once. This CDR3 region has 16 residues. The V and J ends lost 5 bases and 0 bases, in that order; junction bases with no gene match: 9. Germline V CDR1 and CDR2: ENHRY, SYGVKD. Sequencing used peripheral blood. V gene TRBV10-3 combines with J gene TRBJ1-2; 7 bases match TRBD1. The clonotype comes from a woman in her forties or fifties with acute or convalescent COVID-19. CDR3 DNA: TGTGCCATCAGTCCCCGGGACAGCGGCTCTAACTATGGCTACACCTTC. Its translation: CAISPRDSGSNYGYTF.